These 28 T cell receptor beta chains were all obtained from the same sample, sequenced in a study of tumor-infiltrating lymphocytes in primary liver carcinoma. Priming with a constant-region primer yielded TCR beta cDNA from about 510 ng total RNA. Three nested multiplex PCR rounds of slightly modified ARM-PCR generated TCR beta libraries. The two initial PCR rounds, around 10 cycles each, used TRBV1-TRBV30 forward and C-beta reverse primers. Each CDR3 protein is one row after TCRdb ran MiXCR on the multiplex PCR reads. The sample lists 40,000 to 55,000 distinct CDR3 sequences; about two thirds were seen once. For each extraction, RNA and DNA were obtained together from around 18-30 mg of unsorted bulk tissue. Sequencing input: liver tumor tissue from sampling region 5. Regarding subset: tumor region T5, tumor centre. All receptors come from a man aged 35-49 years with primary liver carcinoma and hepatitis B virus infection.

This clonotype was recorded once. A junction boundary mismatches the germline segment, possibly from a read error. CDR3 amino acids: CTSYKWADGPREQFF. For the CDR3, the DNA is TGCACCAGCTACAAGTGGGCAGACGGCCCCCGTGAGCAGTTCTTC. The chain is built from TRBV10-2 and TRBJ2-1; D gene uncertain. The CDR3 has 15 amino acids. From germline, CDR1 is WSHSY and CDR2 SAAADI.

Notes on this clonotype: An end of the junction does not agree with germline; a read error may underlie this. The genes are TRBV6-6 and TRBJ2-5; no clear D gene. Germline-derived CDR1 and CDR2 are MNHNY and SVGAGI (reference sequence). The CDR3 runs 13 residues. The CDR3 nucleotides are TGTGCCAGCAGCGTGATTAGTCGAGAGAACCAGTACTTC. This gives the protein CASSVISRENQYF.

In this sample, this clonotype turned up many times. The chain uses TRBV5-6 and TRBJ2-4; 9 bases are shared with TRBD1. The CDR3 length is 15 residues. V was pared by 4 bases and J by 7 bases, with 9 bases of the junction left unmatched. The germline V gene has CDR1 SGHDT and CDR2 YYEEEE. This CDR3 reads CASSPIQGARNIQYF. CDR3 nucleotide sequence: TGTGCCAGCAGCCCGATACAGGGGGCAAGGAACATTCAGTACTTC.

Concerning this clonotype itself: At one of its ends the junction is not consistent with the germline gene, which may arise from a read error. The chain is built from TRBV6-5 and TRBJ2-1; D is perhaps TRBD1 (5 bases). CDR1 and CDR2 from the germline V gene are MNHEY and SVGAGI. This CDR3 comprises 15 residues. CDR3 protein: CASREYRSSFNGQSF. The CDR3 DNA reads TGTGCCAGCAGGGAATACAGGAGCTCCTTCAATGGGCAGTCCTTC.

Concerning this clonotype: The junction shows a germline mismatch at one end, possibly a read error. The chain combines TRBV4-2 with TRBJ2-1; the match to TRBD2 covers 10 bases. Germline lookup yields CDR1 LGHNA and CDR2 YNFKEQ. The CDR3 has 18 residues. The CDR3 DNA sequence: TGTGCCAGCAGCTTATTTCTAGCGGGAGACGGTTCCTACAATGTGCAGTTCTTC. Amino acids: CASSLFLAGDGSYNVQFF.

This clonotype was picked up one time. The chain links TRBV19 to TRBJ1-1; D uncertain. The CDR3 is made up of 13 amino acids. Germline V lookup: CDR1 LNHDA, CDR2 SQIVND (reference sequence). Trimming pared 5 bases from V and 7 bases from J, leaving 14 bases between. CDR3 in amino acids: CASSQRESIEAFF. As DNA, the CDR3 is TGTGCCAGTAGTCAAAGGGAGAGCATTGAAGCTTTCTTT.

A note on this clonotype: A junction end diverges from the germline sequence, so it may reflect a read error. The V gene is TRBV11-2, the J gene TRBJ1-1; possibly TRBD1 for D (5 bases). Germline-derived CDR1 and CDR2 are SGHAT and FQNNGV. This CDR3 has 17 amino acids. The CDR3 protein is CASSLVPGRAEGTEASF. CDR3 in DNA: TGTGCCAGCAGCTTAGTCCCGGGCAGGGCGGAGGGCACTGAAGCTTCCTTC.

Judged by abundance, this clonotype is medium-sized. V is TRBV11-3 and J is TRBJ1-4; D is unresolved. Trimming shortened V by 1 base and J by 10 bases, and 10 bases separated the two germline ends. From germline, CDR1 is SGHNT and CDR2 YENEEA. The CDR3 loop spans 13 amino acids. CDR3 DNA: TGTGCCAGCAGCTTAGGACCCGGCGGAAAACTGTTTTTT. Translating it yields CASSLGPGGKLFF.

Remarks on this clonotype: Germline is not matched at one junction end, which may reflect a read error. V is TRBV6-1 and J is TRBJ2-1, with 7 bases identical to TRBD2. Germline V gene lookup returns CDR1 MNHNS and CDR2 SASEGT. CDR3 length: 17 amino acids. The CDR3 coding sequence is TGTGCCATCAGTGGGGGGTCGTGGGCGGGAGAGGTGAATGAGCACTTCTTC. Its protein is CAISGGSWAGEVNEHFF.

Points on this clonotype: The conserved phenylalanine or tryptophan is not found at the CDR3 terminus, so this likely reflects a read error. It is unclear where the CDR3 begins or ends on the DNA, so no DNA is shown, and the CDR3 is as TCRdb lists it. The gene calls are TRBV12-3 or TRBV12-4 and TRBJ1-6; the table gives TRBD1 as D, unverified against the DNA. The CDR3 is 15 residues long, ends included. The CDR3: CASSSTIGRNSPLHY.

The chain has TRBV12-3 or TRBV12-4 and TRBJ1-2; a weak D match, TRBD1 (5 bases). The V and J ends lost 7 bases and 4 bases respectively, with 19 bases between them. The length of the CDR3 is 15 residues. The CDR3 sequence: CASNLDGAVLYGYTF. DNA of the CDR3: TGTGCCAGCAACCTTGACGGGGCAGTCCTCTATGGCTACACCTTC.

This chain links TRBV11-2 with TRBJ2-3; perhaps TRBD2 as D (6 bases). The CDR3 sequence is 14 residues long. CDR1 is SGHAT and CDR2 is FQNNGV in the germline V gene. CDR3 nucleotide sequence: TGTGTAAGCAGTACTGGCGGGGGCACAGATACGCAGTATTTT. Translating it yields CVSSTGGGTDTQYF.

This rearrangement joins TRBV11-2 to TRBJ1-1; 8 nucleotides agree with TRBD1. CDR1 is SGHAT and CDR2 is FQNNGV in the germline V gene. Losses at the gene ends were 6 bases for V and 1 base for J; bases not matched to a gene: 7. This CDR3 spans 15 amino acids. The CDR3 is CASSSMQGANTEAFF. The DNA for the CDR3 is TGTGCCAGCAGTTCAATGCAGGGGGCGAACACTGAAGCTTTCTTT.

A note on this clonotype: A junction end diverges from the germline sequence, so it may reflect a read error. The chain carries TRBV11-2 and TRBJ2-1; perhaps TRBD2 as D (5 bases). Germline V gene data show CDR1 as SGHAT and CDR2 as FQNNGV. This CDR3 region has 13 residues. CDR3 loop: CSSSLDVEEGRFF. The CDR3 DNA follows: TGTTCCAGCAGCTTAGATGTGGAGGAAGGGCGGTTCTTC.

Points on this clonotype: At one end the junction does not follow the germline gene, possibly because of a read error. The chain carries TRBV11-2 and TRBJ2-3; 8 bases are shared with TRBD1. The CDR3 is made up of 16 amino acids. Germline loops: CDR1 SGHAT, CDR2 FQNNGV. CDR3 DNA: TGTGTCAGCAGCGTCCAGCAGGGGGCAGCCACAGATATGCAGTATTTT. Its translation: CVSSVQQGAATDMQYF.

Here the CDR3 DNA reads TGCGCCAGCAGCCAGGCGCCGAGGTTGACAGTTAAGAACACCGGGGAGCTGTTTTTT. This codes for CASSQAPRLTVKNTGELFF. This chain connects TRBV4-1 to TRBJ2-2; maybe TRBD1 (5 bases). The V gene's germline CDR1 is MGHRA and CDR2 YSYEKL. With 3 bases removed from V and 1 base from J, the gap between germline ends came to 21 bases. This CDR3 is built from 19 residues.

CDR3 in amino acids: CASSLEWNHAYTF. CDR3 coding DNA: TGTGCCAGCAGCTTAGAGTGGAACCATGCCTACACCTTC. The gene calls are TRBV11-2 and TRBJ1-2, with unresolved D. V dropped 0 bases and J dropped 10 bases, with 12 bases sitting between them. The CDR3 contains 13 residues. Germline values: CDR1 SGHAT, CDR2 FQNNGV. Supplemented by reference TRBV11-2 and TRBJ1-2, the full variable domain reads EAGVAQSPRYKIIEKRQSVAFWCNPISGHATLYWYQQILGQGPKLLIQFQNNGVVDDSQLPKDRFSAERLKGVDSTLKIQPAKLEDSAVYLCASSLEWNHAYTFGSGTRLTVV.

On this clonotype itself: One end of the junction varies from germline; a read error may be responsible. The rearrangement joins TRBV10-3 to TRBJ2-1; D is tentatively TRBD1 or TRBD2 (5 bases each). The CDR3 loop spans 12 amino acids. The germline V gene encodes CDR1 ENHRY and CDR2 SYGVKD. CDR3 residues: CLISDGANEQFF. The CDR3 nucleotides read TGTCTCATCAGTGACGGGGCGAATGAACAGTTCTTC.

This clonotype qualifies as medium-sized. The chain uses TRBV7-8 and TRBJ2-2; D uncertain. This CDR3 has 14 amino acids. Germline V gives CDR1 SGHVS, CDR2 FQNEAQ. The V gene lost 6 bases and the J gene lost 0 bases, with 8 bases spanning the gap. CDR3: CASSLTPNTGELFF. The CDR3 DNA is TGTGCCAGCAGTTTAACACCGAACACCGGGGAGCTGTTTTTT.

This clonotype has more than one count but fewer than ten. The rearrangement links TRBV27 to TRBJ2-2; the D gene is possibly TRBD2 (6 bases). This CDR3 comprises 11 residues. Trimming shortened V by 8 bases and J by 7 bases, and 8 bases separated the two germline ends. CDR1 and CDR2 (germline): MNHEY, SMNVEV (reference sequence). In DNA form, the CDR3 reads TGTGCCAGCGAGGAGGGCGGGGAGCTGTTTTTT. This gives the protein CASEEGGELFF.

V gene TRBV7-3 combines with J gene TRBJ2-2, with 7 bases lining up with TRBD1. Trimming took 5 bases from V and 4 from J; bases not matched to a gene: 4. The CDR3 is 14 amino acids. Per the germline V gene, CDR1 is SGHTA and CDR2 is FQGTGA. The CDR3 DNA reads TGTGCCAGCAGCCGACAGGGAAGCACCGGGGAGCTGTTTTTT. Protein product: CASSRQGSTGELFF.

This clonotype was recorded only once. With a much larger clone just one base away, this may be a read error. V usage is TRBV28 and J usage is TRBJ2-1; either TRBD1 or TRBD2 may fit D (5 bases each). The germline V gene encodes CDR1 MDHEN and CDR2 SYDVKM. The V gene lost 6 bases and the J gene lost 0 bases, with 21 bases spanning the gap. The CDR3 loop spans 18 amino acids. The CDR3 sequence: CASRLGQGWGSSYNEQFF. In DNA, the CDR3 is TGTGCCAGCAGACTAGGACAAGGGTGGGGAAGCTCCTACAATGAGCAGTTCTTC.

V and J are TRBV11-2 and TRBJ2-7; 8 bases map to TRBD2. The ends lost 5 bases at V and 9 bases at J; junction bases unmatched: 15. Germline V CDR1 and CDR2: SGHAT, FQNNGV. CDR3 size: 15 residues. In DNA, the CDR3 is TGTGCCAGCAGCCAATATTCGGGAGGGGACTGCGGGCAGTACTTC. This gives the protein CASSQYSGGDCGQYF.

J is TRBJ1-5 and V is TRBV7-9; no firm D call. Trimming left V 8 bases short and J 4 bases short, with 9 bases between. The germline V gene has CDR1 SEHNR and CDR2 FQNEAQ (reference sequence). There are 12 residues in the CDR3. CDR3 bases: TGTGCCAGCGGCCATAGAAATCAGCCCCAGCATTTT. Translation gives CASGHRNQPQHF. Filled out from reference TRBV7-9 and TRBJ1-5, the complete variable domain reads DTGVSQNPRHKITKRGQNVTFRCDPISEHNRLYWYRQTLGQGPEFLTYFQNEAQLEKSRLLSDRFSAERPKGSFSTLEIQRTEQGDSAMYLCASGHRNQPQHFGDGTRLSIL.

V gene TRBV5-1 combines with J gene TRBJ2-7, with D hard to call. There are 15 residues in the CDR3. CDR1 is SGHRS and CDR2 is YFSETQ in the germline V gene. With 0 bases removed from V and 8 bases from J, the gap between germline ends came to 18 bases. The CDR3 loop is CASSLEAGCIYKQYF. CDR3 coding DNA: TGCGCCAGCAGCTTGGAGGCCGGGTGCATATACAAGCAGTACTTC.

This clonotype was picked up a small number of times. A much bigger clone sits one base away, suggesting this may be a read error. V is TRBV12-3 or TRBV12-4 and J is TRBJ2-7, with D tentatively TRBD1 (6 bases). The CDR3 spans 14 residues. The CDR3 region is CVSSPPQQGSEQYF. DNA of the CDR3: TGTGTCAGCAGCCCACCACAACAGGGCTCCGAGCAGTACTTC.

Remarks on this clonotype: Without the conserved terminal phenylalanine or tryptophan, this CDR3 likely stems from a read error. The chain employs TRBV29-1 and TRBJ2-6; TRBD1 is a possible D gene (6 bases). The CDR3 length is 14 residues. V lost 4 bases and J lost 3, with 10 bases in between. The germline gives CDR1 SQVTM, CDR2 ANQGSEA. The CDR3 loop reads CSVATGIGANVLTS. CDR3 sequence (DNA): TGCAGCGTTGCTACAGGGATTGGGGCCAACGTCCTGACTTCC.

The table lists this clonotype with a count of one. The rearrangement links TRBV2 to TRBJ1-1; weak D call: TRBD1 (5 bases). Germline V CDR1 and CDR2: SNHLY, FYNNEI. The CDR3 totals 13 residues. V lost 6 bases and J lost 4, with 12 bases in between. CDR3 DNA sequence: TGTGCCAGCAGGGGTTGGGGCGGCACTGAAGCTTTCTTT. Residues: CASRGWGGTEAFF.